The clone carrying this T cell receptor (beta chain) was detected a few times. Its antigen is currently unknown. Germline lookup yields CDR1 SQVTM and CDR2 ANQGSEA. The CDR3 consists of 11 residues. V was pared by 6 bases and J by 5 bases, with 8 bases between. A second roughly 7 to 12 cycle PCR used barcoded and J-beta primers. One entry per CDR3 protein, called by TCRdb with MiXCR from the 5' RACE reads. The sample carries some 730,000 distinct CDR3 sequences, 22% recorded once. This sample stems from a study of blood T cells in healthy people across ages. General study points: From one million sequenced T cells, diversity estimates were lower bounds. PBMCs left unsorted prevented a conclusive naive versus antigen-experienced comparison. Per million T cells, TCR beta diversity dropped about linearly as age rose.

Approximately 10 milliliters was the volume of peripheral blood drawn from each donor. V usage is TRBV29-1 and J usage is TRBJ2-1, with D hard to call. Specimen: blood. This receptor was taken from a man in his sixties or seventies in good health. The CDR3 DNA reads as TGCAGCGTGCAACCCAACAATGAGCAGTTCTTC. Translating it yields CSVQPNNEQFF.